This T cell receptor beta chain was identified during a study of Ad26.COV2.S vaccination and SARS-CoV-2 variants. General study findings and limits: Placebo recipients showed lower spike-specific TCR breadth than vaccinees.

As to treatment: some 20 received Ad26.COV2.S at low or high dose, single or two shots; five or six received placebo; per-sample allocation not given. It was on day 63 after the first vaccine or placebo injection that samples were taken. TCRdb's table, derived via immunoSEQ multiplex PCR, lists solely in-frame clones and lacks some. In the table there are fewer than 800,000 clones, about 90% of which are singletons. As for this clone: The antigen is undetermined.

The TCR originated in a person aged 18-60 years who received the Ad26.COV2.S COVID-19 vaccine or a placebo. The sequencing here drew on peripheral blood, taken in a trial of Ad26.COV2.S vaccine versus placebo.

The CDR3 DNA reads as TGTGCCAGTGCTGGCGGGGGCACAGATACGCAGTATTTT. Amino acid sequence: CASAGGGTDTQYF. J is TRBJ2-3 and V is TRBV19, with D possibly matching TRBD2 (6 bases). This CDR3 spans 13 amino acids. Per germline, CDR1 LNHDA and CDR2 SQIVND (reference sequence). The V and J ends lost 8 bases and 1 base respectively, with 10 bases between them.